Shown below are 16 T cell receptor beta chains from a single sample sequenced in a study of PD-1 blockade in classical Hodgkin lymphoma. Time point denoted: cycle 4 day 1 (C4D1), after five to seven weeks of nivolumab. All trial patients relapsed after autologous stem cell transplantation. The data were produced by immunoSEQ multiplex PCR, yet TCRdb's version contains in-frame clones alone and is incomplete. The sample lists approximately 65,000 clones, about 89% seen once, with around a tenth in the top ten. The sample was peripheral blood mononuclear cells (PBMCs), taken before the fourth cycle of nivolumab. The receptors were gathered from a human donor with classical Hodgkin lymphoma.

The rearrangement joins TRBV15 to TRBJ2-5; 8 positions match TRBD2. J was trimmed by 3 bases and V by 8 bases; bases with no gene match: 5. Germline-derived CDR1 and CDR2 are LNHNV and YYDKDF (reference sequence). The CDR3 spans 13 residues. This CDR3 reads CATVSGDEETQYF. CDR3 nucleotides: TGTGCCACCGTTAGCGGGGACGAAGAGACCCAGTACTTC.

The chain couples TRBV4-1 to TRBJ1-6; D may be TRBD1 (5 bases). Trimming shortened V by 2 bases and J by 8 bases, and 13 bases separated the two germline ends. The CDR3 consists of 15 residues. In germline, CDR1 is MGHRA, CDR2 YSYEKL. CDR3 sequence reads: CASSQSGQVYSPLHF. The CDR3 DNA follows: TGCGCCAGCAGCCAATCTGGACAAGTTTATTCACCCCTCCACTTT.

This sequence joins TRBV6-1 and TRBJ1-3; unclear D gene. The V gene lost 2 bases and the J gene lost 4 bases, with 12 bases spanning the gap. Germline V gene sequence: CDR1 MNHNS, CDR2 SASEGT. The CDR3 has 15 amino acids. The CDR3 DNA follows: TGTGCCAGCAGTGAATCGGACCTGTCCGGAAACACCATATATTTT. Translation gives CASSESDLSGNTIYF.

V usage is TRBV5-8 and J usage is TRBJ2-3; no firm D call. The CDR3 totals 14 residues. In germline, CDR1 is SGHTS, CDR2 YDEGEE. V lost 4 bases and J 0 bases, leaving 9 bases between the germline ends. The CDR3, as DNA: TGTGCCAGCAGCCCCTTGAGAAGCACAGATACGCAGTATTTT. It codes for CASSPLRSTDTQYF.

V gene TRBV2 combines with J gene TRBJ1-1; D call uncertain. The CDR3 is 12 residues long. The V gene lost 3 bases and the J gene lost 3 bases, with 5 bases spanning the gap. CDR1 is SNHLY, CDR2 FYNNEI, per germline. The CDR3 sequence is CASSDRHTEAFF. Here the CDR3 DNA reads TGTGCCAGCAGTGACAGACACACTGAAGCTTTCTTT.

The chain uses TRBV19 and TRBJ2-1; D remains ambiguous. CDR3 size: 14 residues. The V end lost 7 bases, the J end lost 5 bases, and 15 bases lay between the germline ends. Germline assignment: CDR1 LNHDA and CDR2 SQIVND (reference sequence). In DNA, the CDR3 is TGTGCCAGTAACGAAAAAAGAATCAACAATGAGCAGTTCTTC. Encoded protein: CASNEKRINNEQFF.

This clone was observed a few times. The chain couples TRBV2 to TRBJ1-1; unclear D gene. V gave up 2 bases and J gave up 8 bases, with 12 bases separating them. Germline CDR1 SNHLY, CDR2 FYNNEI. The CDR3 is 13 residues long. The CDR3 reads CASSEQVESEAFF. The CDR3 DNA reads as TGTGCCAGCAGTGAACAGGTAGAGTCAGAAGCTTTCTTT.

This CDR3 reads CAGRTDTRTTEAFF. For the CDR3, the DNA is TGTGCCGGACGGACAGATACGCGAACCACTGAAGCTTTCTTT. The chain combines TRBV2 with TRBJ1-1, with D possibly matching TRBD1 (6 bases). Germline values: CDR1 SNHLY, CDR2 FYNNEI. The CDR3 sequence is 14 residues long. V was clipped by 11 bases and J by 4 bases, with 20 bases between them.

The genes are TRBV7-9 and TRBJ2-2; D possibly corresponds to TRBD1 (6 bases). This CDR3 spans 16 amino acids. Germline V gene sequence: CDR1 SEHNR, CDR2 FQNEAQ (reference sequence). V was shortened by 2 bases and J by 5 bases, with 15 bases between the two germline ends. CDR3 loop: CASSLRMGADTGELFF. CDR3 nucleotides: TGTGCCAGCAGCTTACGGATGGGGGCGGATACCGGGGAGCTGTTTTTT.

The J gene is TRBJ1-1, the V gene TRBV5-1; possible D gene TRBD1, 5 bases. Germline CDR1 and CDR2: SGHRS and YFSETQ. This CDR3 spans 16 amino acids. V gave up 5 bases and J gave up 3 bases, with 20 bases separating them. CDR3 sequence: CASSARQLRSYTEAFF. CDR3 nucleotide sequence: TGCGCCAGCAGTGCCCGACAGTTGAGGAGTTACACTGAAGCTTTCTTT.

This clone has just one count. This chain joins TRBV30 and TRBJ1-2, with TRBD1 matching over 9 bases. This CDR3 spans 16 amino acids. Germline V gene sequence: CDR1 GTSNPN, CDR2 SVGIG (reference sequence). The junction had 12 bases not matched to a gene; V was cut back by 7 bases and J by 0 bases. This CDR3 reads CAYLARRQGANYGYTF. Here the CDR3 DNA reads TGTGCCTACCTAGCAAGAAGACAGGGGGCTAACTATGGCTACACCTTC.

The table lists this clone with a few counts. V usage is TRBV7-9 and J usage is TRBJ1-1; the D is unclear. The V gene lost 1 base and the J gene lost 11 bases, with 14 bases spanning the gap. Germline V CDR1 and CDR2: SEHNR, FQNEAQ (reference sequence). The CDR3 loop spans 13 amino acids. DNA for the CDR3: TGTGCCAGCAGCTTAGGGGCGCCGGGTCGCGCTTTCTTT. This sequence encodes CASSLGAPGRAFF.

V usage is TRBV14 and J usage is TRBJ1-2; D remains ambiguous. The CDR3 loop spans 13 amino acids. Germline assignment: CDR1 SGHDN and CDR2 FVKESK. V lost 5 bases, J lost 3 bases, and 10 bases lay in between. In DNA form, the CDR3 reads TGTGCCAGCAGCGCGTACGAGGACTATGGCTACACCTTC. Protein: CASSAYEDYGYTF.

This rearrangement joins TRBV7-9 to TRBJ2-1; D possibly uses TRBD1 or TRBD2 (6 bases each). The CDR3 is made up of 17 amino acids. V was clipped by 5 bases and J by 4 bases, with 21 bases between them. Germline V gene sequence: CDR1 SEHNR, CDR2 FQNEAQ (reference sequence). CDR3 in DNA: TGTGCCAGCAGCAATTCGGACAGAATGGCGGGGTACAATGAGCAGTTCTTC. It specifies CASSNSDRMAGYNEQFF.

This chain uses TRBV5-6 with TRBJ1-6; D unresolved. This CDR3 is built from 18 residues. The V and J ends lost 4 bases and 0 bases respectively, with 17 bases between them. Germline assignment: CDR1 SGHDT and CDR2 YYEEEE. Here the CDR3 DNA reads TGTGCCAGCAGCGTGGAGAGGCGCGGGAGCTCCTATAATTCACCCCTCCACTTT. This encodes CASSVERRGSSYNSPLHF.

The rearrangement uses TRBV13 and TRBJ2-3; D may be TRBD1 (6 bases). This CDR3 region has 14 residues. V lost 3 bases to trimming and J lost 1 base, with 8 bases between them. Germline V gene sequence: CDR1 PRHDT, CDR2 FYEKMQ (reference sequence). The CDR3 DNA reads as TGTGCCAGCAGCTTCCGGACAGGCACAGATACGCAGTATTTT. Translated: CASSFRTGTDTQYF.